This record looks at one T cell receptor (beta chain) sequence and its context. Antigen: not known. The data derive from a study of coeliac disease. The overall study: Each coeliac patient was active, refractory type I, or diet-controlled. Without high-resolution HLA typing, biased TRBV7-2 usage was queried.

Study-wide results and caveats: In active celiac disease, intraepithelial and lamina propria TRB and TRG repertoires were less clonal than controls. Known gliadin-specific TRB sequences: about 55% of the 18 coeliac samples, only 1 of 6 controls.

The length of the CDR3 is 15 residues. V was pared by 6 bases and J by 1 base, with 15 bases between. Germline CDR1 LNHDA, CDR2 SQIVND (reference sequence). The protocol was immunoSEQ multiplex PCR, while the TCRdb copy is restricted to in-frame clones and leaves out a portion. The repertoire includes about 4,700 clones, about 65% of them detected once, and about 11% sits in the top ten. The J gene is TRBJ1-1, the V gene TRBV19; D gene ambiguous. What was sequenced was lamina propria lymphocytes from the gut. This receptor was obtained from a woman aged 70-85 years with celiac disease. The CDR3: CASSRIILTNTEAFF. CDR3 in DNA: TGTGCCAGTAGCCGCATTATACTAACGAACACTGAAGCTTTCTTT.